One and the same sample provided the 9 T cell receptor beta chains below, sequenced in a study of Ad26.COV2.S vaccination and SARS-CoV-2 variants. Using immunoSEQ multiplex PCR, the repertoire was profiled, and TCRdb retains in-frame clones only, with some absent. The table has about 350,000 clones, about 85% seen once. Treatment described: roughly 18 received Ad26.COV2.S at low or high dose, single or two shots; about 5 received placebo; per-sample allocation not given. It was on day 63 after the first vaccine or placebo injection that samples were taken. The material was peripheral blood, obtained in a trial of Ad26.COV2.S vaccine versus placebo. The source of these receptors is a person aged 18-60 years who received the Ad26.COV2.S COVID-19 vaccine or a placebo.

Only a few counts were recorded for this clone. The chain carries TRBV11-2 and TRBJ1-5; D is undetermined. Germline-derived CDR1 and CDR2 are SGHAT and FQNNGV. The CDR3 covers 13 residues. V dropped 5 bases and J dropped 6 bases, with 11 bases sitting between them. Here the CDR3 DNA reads TGTGCCAGCAGCCCTGACGGGCTTCAGCCCCAGCATTTT. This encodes CASSPDGLQPQHF. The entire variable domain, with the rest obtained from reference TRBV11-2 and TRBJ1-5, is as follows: EAGVAQSPRYKIIEKRQSVAFWCNPISGHATLYWYQQILGQGPKLLIQFQNNGVVDDSQLPKDRFSAERLKGVDSTLKIQPAKLEDSAVYLCASSPDGLQPQHFGDGTRLSIL.

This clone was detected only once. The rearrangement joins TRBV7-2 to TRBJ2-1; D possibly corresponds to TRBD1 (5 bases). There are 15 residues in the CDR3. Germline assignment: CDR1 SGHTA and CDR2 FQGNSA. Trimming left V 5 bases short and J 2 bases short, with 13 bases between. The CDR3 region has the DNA TGTGCCAGCAGCCTCAAGGGGCTCCCCTACAATGAGCAGTTCTTC. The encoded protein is CASSLKGLPYNEQFF.

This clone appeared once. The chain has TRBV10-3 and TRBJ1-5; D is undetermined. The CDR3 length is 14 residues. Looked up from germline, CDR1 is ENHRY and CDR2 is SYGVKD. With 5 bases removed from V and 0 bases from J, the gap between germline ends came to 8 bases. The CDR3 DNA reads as TGTGCCATCAGTTCATGGGGTAGCAATCAGCCCCAGCATTTT. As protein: CAISSWGSNQPQHF.

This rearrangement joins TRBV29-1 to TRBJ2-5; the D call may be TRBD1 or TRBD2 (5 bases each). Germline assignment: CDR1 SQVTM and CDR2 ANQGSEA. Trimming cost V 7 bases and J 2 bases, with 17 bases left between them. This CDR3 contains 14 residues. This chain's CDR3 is CSAKGRGRQETQYF. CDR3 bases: TGCAGCGCGAAGGGAAGGGGACGACAAGAGACCCAGTACTTC.

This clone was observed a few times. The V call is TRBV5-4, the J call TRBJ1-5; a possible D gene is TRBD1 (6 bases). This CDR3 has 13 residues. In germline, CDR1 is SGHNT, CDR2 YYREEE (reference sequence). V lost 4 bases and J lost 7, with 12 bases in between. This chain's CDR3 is CASSPVGGQPQHF. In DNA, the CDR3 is TGTGCCAGCAGCCCCGTAGGGGGGCAGCCCCAGCATTTT.

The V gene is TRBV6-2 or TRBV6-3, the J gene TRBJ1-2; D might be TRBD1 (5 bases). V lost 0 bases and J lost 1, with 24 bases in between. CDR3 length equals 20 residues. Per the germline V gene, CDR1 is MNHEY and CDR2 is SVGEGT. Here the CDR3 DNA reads TGTGCCAGCAGTTACTCGACGACTAGTCCTTTGGACAAACGTAACTATGGCTACACCTTC. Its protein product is CASSYSTTSPLDKRNYGYTF.

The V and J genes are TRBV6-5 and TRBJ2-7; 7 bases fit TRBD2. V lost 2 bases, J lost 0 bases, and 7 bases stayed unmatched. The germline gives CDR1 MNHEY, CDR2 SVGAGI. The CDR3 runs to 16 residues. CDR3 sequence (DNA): TGTGCCAGCAGTTACCGTCTAGCGGTGAGCTCCTACGAGCAGTACTTC. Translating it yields CASSYRLAVSSYEQYF.

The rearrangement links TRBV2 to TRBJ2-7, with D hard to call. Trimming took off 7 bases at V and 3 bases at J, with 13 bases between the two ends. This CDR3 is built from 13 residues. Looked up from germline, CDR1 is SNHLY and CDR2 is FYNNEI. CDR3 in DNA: TGTGCCAGCAACAGCCAGAAGATCTACGAGCAGTACTTC. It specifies CASNSQKIYEQYF.

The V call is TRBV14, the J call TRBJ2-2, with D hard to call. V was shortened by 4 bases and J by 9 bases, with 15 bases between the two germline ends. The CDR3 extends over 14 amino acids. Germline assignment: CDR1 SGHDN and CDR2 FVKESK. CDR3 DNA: TGTGCCAGCAGCCCGGACCCCCGCAGCCGGGAGCTGTTTTTT. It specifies CASSPDPRSRELFF.